The sequence of this TCR beta chain was determined in a study of PD-1 blockade in classical Hodgkin lymphoma. The CDR3 totals 15 residues. General study results and limits: Whereas CD4+ TCR diversity had risen significantly by C4D1, CD8+ TCR diversity had not.

Sequencing was performed with immunoSEQ multiplex PCR; in TCRdb, only in-frame clones are kept and a portion is missing. The repertoire holds around 66,000 clones, 70% to 80% seen once, with 7% to 10% in the top ten. As for this clone: Its antigen is unknown.

All patients relapsed after autologous stem cell transplantation, and brentuximab vedotin exposure varied. This sequence joins TRBV21-1 and TRBJ2-2; the table gives TRBD1 as D, unverified against the DNA. TRBV21-1 is an annotated pseudogene. The material sequenced was peripheral blood mononuclear cells (PBMCs), taken before the second cycle of nivolumab. The sequence derives from a human donor with classical Hodgkin lymphoma. The CDR3 region is CAGPRRTGPTGELFF. The CDR3 DNA follows: TGTGCCGGGCCGCGAAGGACAGGGCCCACCGGGGAGCTGTTTTTT.